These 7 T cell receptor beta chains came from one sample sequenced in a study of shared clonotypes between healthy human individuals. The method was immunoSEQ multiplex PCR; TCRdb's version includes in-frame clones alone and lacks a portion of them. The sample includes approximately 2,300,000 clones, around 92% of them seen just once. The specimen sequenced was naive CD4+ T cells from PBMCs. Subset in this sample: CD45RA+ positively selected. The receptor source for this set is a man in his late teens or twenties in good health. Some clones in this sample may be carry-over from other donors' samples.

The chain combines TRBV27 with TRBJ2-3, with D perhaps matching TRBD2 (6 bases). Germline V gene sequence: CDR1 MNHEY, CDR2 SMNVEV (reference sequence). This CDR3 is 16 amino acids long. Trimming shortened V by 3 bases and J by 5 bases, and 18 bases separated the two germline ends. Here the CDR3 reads CASSFSLGGSQDTQYF. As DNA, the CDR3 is TGTGCCAGCAGTTTCAGCCTGGGGGGTAGTCAAGATACGCAGTATTTT.

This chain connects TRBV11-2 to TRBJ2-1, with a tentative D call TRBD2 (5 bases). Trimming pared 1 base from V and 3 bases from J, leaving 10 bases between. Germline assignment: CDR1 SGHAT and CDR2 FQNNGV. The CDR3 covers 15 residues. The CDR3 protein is CASSLGVANYNEQFF. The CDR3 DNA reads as TGTGCCAGCAGCTTAGGGGTAGCGAACTACAATGAGCAGTTCTTC.

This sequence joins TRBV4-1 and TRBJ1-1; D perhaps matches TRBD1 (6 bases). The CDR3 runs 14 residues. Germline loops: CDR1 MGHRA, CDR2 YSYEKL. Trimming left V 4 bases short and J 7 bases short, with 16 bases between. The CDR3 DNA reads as TGCGCCAGCAGCCCGTCCGGCAGGGGCAATGAAGCTTTCTTT. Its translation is CASSPSGRGNEAFF.

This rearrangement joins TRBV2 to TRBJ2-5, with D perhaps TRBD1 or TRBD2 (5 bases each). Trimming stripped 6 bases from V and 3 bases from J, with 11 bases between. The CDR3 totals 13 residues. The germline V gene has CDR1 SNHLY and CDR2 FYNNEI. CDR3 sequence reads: CASRGTPKETQYF. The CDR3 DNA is TGTGCCAGCAGAGGGACCCCAAAAGAGACCCAGTACTTC. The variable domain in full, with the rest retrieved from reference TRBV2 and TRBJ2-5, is EPEVTQTPSHQVTQMGQEVILRCVPISNHLYFYWYRQILGQKVEFLVSFYNNEISEKSEIFDDQFSVERPDGSNFTLKIRSTKLEDSAMYFCASRGTPKETQYFGPGTRLLVL.

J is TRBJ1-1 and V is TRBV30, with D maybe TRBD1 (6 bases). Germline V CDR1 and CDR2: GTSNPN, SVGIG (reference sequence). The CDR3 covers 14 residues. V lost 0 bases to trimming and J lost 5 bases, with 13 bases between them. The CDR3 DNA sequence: TGTGCCTGGAGTGTAGGGCAGGGGTCGACTGAAGCTTTCTTT. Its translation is CAWSVGQGSTEAFF.

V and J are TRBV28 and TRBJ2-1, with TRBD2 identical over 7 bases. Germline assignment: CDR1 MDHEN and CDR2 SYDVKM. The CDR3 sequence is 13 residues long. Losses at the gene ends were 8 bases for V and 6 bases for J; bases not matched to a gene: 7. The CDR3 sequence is CASEAGEINEQFF. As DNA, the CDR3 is TGTGCCAGCGAGGCGGGGGAAATCAATGAGCAGTTCTTC.

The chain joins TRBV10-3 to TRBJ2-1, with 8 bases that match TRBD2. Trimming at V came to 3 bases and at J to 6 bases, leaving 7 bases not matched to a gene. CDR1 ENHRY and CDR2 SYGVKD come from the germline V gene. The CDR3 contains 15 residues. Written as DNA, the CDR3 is TGTGCCATCAGTGATGGCCTAGCGGGTTCCAATGAGCAGTTCTTC. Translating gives CAISDGLAGSNEQFF.